Shown below are 30 T cell receptor beta chains from a single sample sequenced in a study of response to subunit inactivated influenza vaccine. TCRdb re-derived calls from the RT-PCR reads in MiXCR, one entry per CDR3 protein. The sample lists about 830,000 distinct CDR3 sequences; about 18% were seen once. This specimen consisted of PBMCs from blood, obtained 5 days after vaccination. The origin of the receptors is a man aged 50 to 60 who received an inactivated influenza vaccine.

This clonotype was found once. This chain joins TRBV5-1 and TRBJ2-1; D is perhaps TRBD2 (5 bases). Trimming left V 0 bases short and J 6 bases short, with 13 bases between. The germline V gene encodes CDR1 SGHRS and CDR2 YFSETQ. This CDR3 contains 15 residues. The CDR3 DNA reads as TGCGCCAGCAGCTTGGAAGCGGCAAGTGGCAATGAGCAGTTCTTC. It codes for CASSLEAASGNEQFF.

There are a few counts of this clonotype. This chain connects TRBV12-3 or TRBV12-4 to TRBJ2-3; 7 bases match TRBD1. The V and J ends lost 5 bases and 14 bases, in that order; junction bases with no gene match: 10. The CDR3 is 12 amino acids. The CDR3 protein is CASSDREWGRYF. The CDR3 DNA follows: TGTGCCAGCAGTGACAGGGAGTGGGGACGGTATTTT.

The genes are TRBV4-1 and TRBJ1-5; 7 positions agree with TRBD1. The J segment lost 0 bases and the V segment lost 0 bases, leaving 5 bases of the junction unmatched. Looked up from germline, CDR1 is MGHRA and CDR2 is YSYEKL. This CDR3 spans 17 amino acids. CDR3 residues: CASSQETGWGSNQPQHF. CDR3 nucleotides: TGCGCCAGCAGCCAAGAGACAGGGTGGGGTAGCAATCAGCCCCAGCATTTT.

This clonotype was counted ten times or more. The chain joins TRBV5-1 to TRBJ2-5, with D hard to call. The CDR3 is 13 residues long. V was clipped by 0 bases and J by 3 bases, with 6 bases between them. Germline assignment: CDR1 SGHRS and CDR2 YFSETQ. The CDR3 here is CASSLEPEETQYF. The CDR3 nucleotides read TGCGCCAGCAGCTTGGAGCCGGAAGAGACCCAGTACTTC.

In this sample, this clonotype turned up a few times. This chain uses TRBV5-6 with TRBJ2-1, with TRBD1 matching over 8 bases. The germline CDR1 and CDR2 sequences are SGHDT and YYEEEE. The CDR3 extends over 14 amino acids. V shed 0 bases, J shed 7 bases, and the junction held 3 bases outside the gene matches. Here the CDR3 reads CASSLATGGNEQFF. In DNA, the CDR3 is TGTGCCAGCAGCTTGGCCACAGGGGGGAATGAGCAGTTCTTC.

The genes are TRBV7-2 and TRBJ2-2, with TRBD1 matching over 8 bases. Germline V lookup: CDR1 SGHTA, CDR2 FQGNSA. J gave up 5 bases and V 2 bases, and 7 bases lay outside the gene matches. This CDR3 comprises 16 residues. CDR3 protein: CASSLRTGMRTGELFF. In DNA form, the CDR3 reads TGTGCCAGCAGCTTAAGGACAGGGATGAGGACCGGGGAGCTGTTTTTT.

This clonotype was seen ten or more times. This CDR3 is CASSYLQETQYF. The CDR3 bases are TGTGCCAGCAGTTACTTACAAGAGACCCAGTACTTC. The V gene is TRBV6-6, the J gene TRBJ2-5; D is uncertain. V dropped 1 base and J dropped 2 bases, with 2 bases sitting between them. The CDR3 covers 12 residues. Germline CDR1 MNHNY, CDR2 SVGAGI (reference sequence).

The chain recombines TRBV25-1 with TRBJ2-7, with TRBD1 matching over 9 bases. The germline CDR1 and CDR2 sequences are MGHDK and SYGVNS. The CDR3 contains 15 residues. The trim removed 6 bases at V and 6 bases at J, leaving 12 bases unmatched. Written as DNA, the CDR3 is TGTGCCAGCAGCGCACCGGGACAGGGAAGGGGCGAGCAGTACTTC. It translates to CASSAPGQGRGEQYF.

The chain joins TRBV29-1 to TRBJ2-5, with unresolved D. Deletions cut 6 bases from V and 0 bases from J, with 11 bases between. Per the germline V gene, CDR1 is SQVTM and CDR2 is ANQGSEA. This CDR3 spans 13 amino acids. The CDR3 DNA is TGCAGCGTCGCTCCAATGTACCAAGAGACCCAGTACTTC. This sequence encodes CSVAPMYQETQYF.

This clonotype has only a few counts. The rearrangement links TRBV18 to TRBJ2-7, with D possibly matching TRBD2 (7 bases). Trimming cost V 4 bases and J 0 bases, with 13 bases left between them. This CDR3 comprises 15 residues. CDR1 and CDR2 from the germline V gene are KGHSH and LQKENI. The CDR3 loop is CASSRQRDISYEQYF. CDR3 bases: TGTGCCAGCTCACGACAGCGGGACATCTCCTACGAGCAGTACTTC.

A few counts support this clonotype. V usage is TRBV20-1 and J usage is TRBJ2-3; D is undetermined. V dropped 1 base and J dropped 3 bases, with 2 bases sitting between them. Germline V gene sequence: CDR1 DFQATT, CDR2 SNEGSKA (reference sequence). The CDR3 contains 11 residues. The CDR3 DNA reads TGCAGTGCTAGAGTTACAGATACGCAGTATTTT. It encodes CSARVTDTQYF.

This clonotype was counted ten times or more. The genes are TRBV6-5 and TRBJ2-1; 13 nucleotides agree with TRBD2. Germline-derived CDR1 and CDR2 are MNHEY and SVGAGI. The length of the CDR3 is 15 residues. V gave up 6 bases and J gave up 8 bases; unmatched junction bases: 7. The CDR3 reads CASSYGTSGTYEQFF. In DNA, the CDR3 is TGTGCCAGCAGCTATGGGACTAGCGGGACCTATGAGCAGTTCTTC.

This clonotype was counted a few times. V and J are TRBV11-2 and TRBJ2-1, with 12 bases lining up with TRBD2. CDR3 length: 16 amino acids. Losses at the gene ends were 5 bases for V and 4 bases for J; bases not matched to a gene: 6. In germline, CDR1 is SGHAT, CDR2 FQNNGV. CDR3 in DNA: TGTGCCAGCAGCCACGGGACTAGCGGGCTTTACAATGAGCAGTTCTTC. Its translation: CASSHGTSGLYNEQFF.

V gene TRBV6-2 or TRBV6-3 combines with J gene TRBJ2-3, with 12 nucleotides matching TRBD2. After removal of 5 bases from V and 0 bases from J, the junction contained 9 bases not matched to a gene. Germline lookup yields CDR1 MNHEY and CDR2 SVGEGT. CDR3 length: 18 amino acids. The CDR3 sequence: CASSLRTSGATSTDTQYF. DNA for the CDR3: TGTGCCAGCAGTCTAAGGACTAGCGGGGCGACTAGCACAGATACGCAGTATTTT.

This clonotype appeared a few times. The chain carries TRBV24-1 and TRBJ2-3; D possibly uses TRBD1 or TRBD2 (5 bases each). CDR1 and CDR2 (germline): KGHDR, SFDVKD. The CDR3 is 14 residues long. The germline V and J ends were trimmed by 3 bases and 5 bases, with 11 bases remaining between them. CDR3 in amino acids: CATSDLGTLDTQYF. CDR3 sequence (DNA): TGTGCCACCAGTGATCTTGGGACCTTAGATACGCAGTATTTT.

This clonotype was picked up many times. CDR3: CASSLLSGRQETQYF. The CDR3 DNA reads TGTGCCAGCAGTTTACTTTCGGGCCGGCAAGAGACCCAGTACTTC. The chain is built from TRBV12-3 or TRBV12-4 and TRBJ2-5; D gene ambiguous. Trimming stripped 2 bases from V and 2 bases from J, with 12 bases between. This CDR3 contains 15 residues.

V is TRBV7-9 and J is TRBJ2-1; TRBD1 is a possible D gene (6 bases). V lost 11 bases, J lost 0 bases, and 20 bases lay in between. This CDR3 spans 16 amino acids. Germline CDR1 SEHNR, CDR2 FQNEAQ (reference sequence). The CDR3 sequence: CAGRRGSFSSYNEQFF. CDR3 nucleotides: TGTGCCGGGCGCAGGGGATCCTTCTCCTCCTACAATGAGCAGTTCTTC.

This clonotype was counted many times. The V gene is TRBV20-1, the J gene TRBJ2-5; maybe TRBD1 (6 bases). CDR3 length equals 13 residues. The V end lost 6 bases, the J end lost 5 bases, and 16 bases lay between the germline ends. The germline V gene encodes CDR1 DFQATT and CDR2 SNEGSKA (reference sequence). The CDR3: CSAKDSRSETQYF. In DNA, the CDR3 is TGCAGTGCAAAGGACAGCAGGTCGGAGACCCAGTACTTC.

In this sample, this clonotype turned up a few times. This chain links TRBV30 with TRBJ1-1, with D perhaps matching TRBD1 (6 bases). The germline V gene has CDR1 GTSNPN and CDR2 SVGIG (reference sequence). Trimming cost V 3 bases and J 5 bases, with 16 bases left between them. This CDR3 has 14 amino acids. The CDR3 spells CAWRLTGESTEAFF. As DNA, the CDR3 is TGTGCCTGGAGGCTGACAGGTGAGTCGACTGAAGCTTTCTTT.

In this sample, this clonotype turned up a few times. The chain couples TRBV6-6 to TRBJ1-1; D gene unclear. Germline CDR1 is MNHNY and CDR2 is SVGAGI (reference sequence). This CDR3 has 12 amino acids. The germline V and J ends were trimmed by 8 bases and 1 base, with 8 bases remaining between them. The CDR3 DNA is TGTGCCAGCCTGGACGGGAACACTGAAGCTTTCTTT. This translates into CASLDGNTEAFF.

V usage is TRBV5-1 and J usage is TRBJ1-1; tentatively, D is TRBD1 (5 bases). Trimming took off 4 bases at V and 0 bases at J, with 10 bases between the two ends. The CDR3 is 14 residues long. CDR1 is SGHRS, CDR2 YFSETQ, per germline. The CDR3 is CASSIAGVNTEAFF. The CDR3 DNA reads TGCGCCAGCAGCATAGCGGGGGTGAACACTGAAGCTTTCTTT.

This clonotype was counted between two and nine times. V usage is TRBV10-3 and J usage is TRBJ2-7, with 13 bases identical to TRBD2. Germline assignment: CDR1 ENHRY and CDR2 SYGVKD. V lost 4 bases to trimming and J lost 6 bases; unmatched junction nucleotides: 0. This CDR3 is built from 13 residues. DNA for the CDR3: TGTGCCATCAGTGGGACTAGCGGGAGCGAGCAGTACTTC. Amino acids: CAISGTSGSEQYF.

Here the CDR3 DNA reads TGTGCCAGCAGTTCCAGGGCGGGCAGGGACACCTATGGCTACACCTTC. Amino acids: CASSSRAGRDTYGYTF. V is TRBV28 and J is TRBJ1-2, with D possibly matching TRBD1 (6 bases). The V end was cut by 4 bases, the J end by 4 bases, with 19 bases between. Germline V CDR1 and CDR2: MDHEN, SYDVKM. The CDR3 contains 16 residues.

The CDR3, as DNA: TGCAGTGCTAGAGTACCCAGCGGGGGAACTCTCTACTCCTACAATGAGCAGTTCTTC. Translating gives CSARVPSGGTLYSYNEQFF. V gene TRBV20-1 combines with J gene TRBJ2-1, with TRBD2 identical over 8 bases. The J segment lost 0 bases and the V segment lost 1 base, leaving 14 bases of the junction unmatched. The CDR3 spans 19 residues. The germline CDR1 and CDR2 sequences are DFQATT and SNEGSKA (reference sequence).

CDR3 residues: CASSSNQGAGYTF. DNA for the CDR3: TGCGCCAGCAGCTCAAATCAGGGGGCTGGCTACACCTTC. The rearrangement links TRBV5-1 to TRBJ1-2; 8 bases fit TRBD1. The CDR3 is made up of 13 amino acids. Looked up from germline, CDR1 is SGHRS and CDR2 is YFSETQ. After removal of 3 bases from V and 7 bases from J, the junction contained 5 bases not matched to a gene.

This clonotype turned up a few times. This chain links TRBV14 with TRBJ1-6; D not resolved. The germline CDR1 and CDR2 sequences are SGHDN and FVKESK. The CDR3 is 15 amino acids. Trimming removed 2 bases at V and 7 bases at J, with 12 bases between. CDR3 in amino acids: CASSQTSGNNSPLHF. In DNA, the CDR3 is TGTGCCAGCAGCCAAACTTCCGGGAACAATTCACCCCTCCACTTT.

This clonotype showed up many times. The rearrangement links TRBV29-1 to TRBJ2-3; 9 nucleotides line up with TRBD1. Germline lookup yields CDR1 SQVTM and CDR2 ANQGSEA. V was pared by 1 base and J by 3 bases, with 8 bases of the junction left unmatched. This CDR3 contains 16 residues. The CDR3 is CSVEARDREGTDTQYF. For the CDR3, the DNA is TGCAGCGTTGAAGCCCGGGACAGGGAGGGTACAGATACGCAGTATTTT.

The rearrangement links TRBV13 to TRBJ2-7; D is ambiguous. The CDR3 runs 11 residues. From germline, CDR1 is PRHDT and CDR2 FYEKMQ (reference sequence). V gave up 5 bases and J gave up 5 bases, with 7 bases separating them. The CDR3: CASSLVNEQYF. DNA for the CDR3: TGTGCCAGCAGCCTCGTCAACGAGCAGTACTTC.

The chain couples TRBV20-1 to TRBJ2-2; 8 nucleotides match TRBD1. Unmatched junction bases numbered 7, after V lost 3 bases and J lost 4 bases. From germline, CDR1 is DFQATT and CDR2 SNEGSKA (reference sequence). The length of the CDR3 is 15 residues. CDR3 coding DNA: TGCAGTGCTAGCCGGGACAGGTCCTTCACCGGGGAGCTGTTTTTT. It codes for CSASRDRSFTGELFF.

This clonotype appeared a few times. This chain links TRBV7-9 with TRBJ2-2; tentative D call: TRBD1 (5 bases). CDR1 and CDR2 from the germline V gene are SEHNR and FQNEAQ (reference sequence). The V and J ends lost 4 bases and 3 bases respectively, with 12 bases between them. The length of the CDR3 is 15 residues. The CDR3 sequence is CASSSVRRDTGELFF. As DNA, the CDR3 is TGTGCCAGCAGCTCCGTCCGCAGGGACACCGGGGAGCTGTTTTTT.